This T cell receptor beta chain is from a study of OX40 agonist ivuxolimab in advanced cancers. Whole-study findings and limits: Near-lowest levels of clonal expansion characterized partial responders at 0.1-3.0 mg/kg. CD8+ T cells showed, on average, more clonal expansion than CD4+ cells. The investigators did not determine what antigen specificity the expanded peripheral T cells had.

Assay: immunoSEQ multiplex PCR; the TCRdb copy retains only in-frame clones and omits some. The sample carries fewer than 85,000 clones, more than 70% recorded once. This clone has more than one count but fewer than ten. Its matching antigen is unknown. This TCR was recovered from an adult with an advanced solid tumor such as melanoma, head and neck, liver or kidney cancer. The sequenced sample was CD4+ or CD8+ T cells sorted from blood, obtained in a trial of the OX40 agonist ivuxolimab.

The DNA of the CDR3 is TGTGCCAGTAGTCCAGGGACAGGGGTCGGTCAGCCCCAGCATTTT. Translated: CASSPGTGVGQPQHF. This rearrangement joins TRBV19 to TRBJ1-5, with 10 nucleotides matching TRBD1. CDR3 size: 15 residues. From germline, CDR1 is LNHDA and CDR2 SQIVND (reference sequence). J was trimmed by 6 bases and V by 5 bases; bases with no gene match: 7.